One sample yielded the 8 T cell receptor beta chains listed below, sequenced in a study of glioma-infiltrating T cells. TCR alpha and beta CDR3 regions were amplified from RNA using iRepertoire nested multiplex PCR. From the multiplex PCR reads, TCRdb called clonotypes with MiXCR, one entry per CDR3 protein. Of around 390,000 distinct CDR3 sequences listed, 41% are singletons. The material sequenced was glioma tissue, nonneoplastic brain tissue, or PBMCs (not recorded which). Source of these receptors: a human donor with low-grade glioma or glioblastoma, undergoing nonglioma brain surgery, or in good health (not recorded which).

A word on this clonotype: A much larger clone differs by one base, so this may be a read error. The V gene is TRBV6-1, the J gene TRBJ2-1; D is perhaps TRBD1 (6 bases). Germline V CDR1 and CDR2: MNHNS, SASEGT. The length of the CDR3 is 15 residues. The CDR3 nucleotides are TGTGCCAGCAGTGAAGATGCAGGGGTATACAGTGAGCAGTTCTTC. Protein sequence: CASSEDAGVYSEQFF.

The V and J genes are TRBV29-1 and TRBJ2-3; 11 nucleotides align to TRBD2. Unmatched junction bases numbered 4, after V lost 6 bases and J lost 2 bases. Germline V gene lookup returns CDR1 SQVTM and CDR2 ANQGSEA. CDR3 length: 14 residues. The CDR3 spells CSVRLAGNTDTQYF. The CDR3 nucleotides are TGCAGCGTCCGACTAGCGGGAAACACAGATACGCAGTATTTT.

This clonotype was seen a few times. The V and J genes are TRBV20-1 and TRBJ2-1; 13 nucleotides align to TRBD2. The ends lost 3 bases at V and 6 bases at J; junction bases unmatched: 5. The CDR3 is 15 residues long. Per germline, CDR1 DFQATT and CDR2 SNEGSKA (reference sequence). DNA for the CDR3: TGCAGTGCTAGGGATACTAGCGGGAGGGGCAATGAGCAGTTCTTC. This encodes CSARDTSGRGNEQFF.

This clonotype was seen a few times. CDR3 sequence: CASSPGTADTGELFF. In DNA, the CDR3 is TGTGCCAGCAGCCCGGGGACAGCAGACACCGGGGAGCTGTTTTTT. V and J are TRBV6-1 and TRBJ2-2; 7 bases fit TRBD1. The J segment lost 3 bases and the V segment lost 6 bases, leaving 7 bases of the junction unmatched. This CDR3 region has 15 residues. Per germline, CDR1 MNHNS and CDR2 SASEGT.

This clonotype was observed a handful of times. The chain joins TRBV7-2 to TRBJ2-5; 14 nucleotides align to TRBD2. The V gene end was trimmed by 5 bases and the J gene end by 4 bases; junction bases not matched to a gene: 6. The CDR3 extends over 16 amino acids. Germline CDR1 is SGHTA and CDR2 is FQGNSA. CDR3 DNA sequence: TGTGCCAGCAGCCCCCCGGGACTAGCGGGAGCAGAGACCCAGTACTTC. Protein: CASSPPGLAGAETQYF.

The CDR3: CASSLSPVQAYGYTF. The CDR3 DNA is TGCGCCAGCAGCTTGTCGCCTGTACAGGCGTATGGCTACACCTTC. The rearrangement uses TRBV5-1 and TRBJ1-2; possibly TRBD1 for D (5 bases). V gave up 1 base and J gave up 5 bases, with 15 bases separating them. This CDR3 comprises 15 residues. The germline V gene has CDR1 SGHRS and CDR2 YFSETQ. Looking up the rest from reference TRBV5-1 and TRBJ1-2 gives the full variable domain: KAGVTQTPRYLIKTRGQQVTLSCSPISGHRSVSWYQQTPGQGLQFLFEYFSETQRNKGNFPGRFSGRQFSNSRSEMNVSTLELGDSALYLCASSLSPVQAYGYTFGSGTRLTVV.

J is TRBJ2-1 and V is TRBV15, with TRBD2 matching 9 bases. CDR1 and CDR2 from the germline V gene are LNHNV and YYDKDF (reference sequence). There are 15 residues in the CDR3. Trimming removed 6 bases from V and 3 bases from J; junction bases left unmatched: 6. DNA of the CDR3: TGTGCCACCAGTAGCCTAGCGGGAATCTACAATGAGCAGTTCTTC. Its translation is CATSSLAGIYNEQFF.

This clonotype was seen many times. The chain is built from TRBV7-2 and TRBJ2-3, with D uncertain. V lost 5 bases and J 2 bases, leaving 11 bases between the germline ends. Germline values: CDR1 SGHTA, CDR2 FQGNSA. This CDR3 is 14 amino acids long. CDR3 loop: CASSPGNPTDTQYF. In DNA form, the CDR3 reads TGTGCCAGCAGCCCCGGAAACCCCACAGATACGCAGTATTTT.